Each of the 17 T cell receptor beta chains below was sequenced from the same sample in a study of long-term antiretroviral therapy in people with HIV. The libraries were made with immunoSEQ v3.0 at survey level. Here immunoSEQ multiplex PCR was the method, and the copy in TCRdb shows in-frame clones only, minus some. The repertoire holds about 25,000 clones, with around four fifths as singletons. Sequences were derived from unsorted PBMCs, sampled 3 years after starting antiretroviral therapy. The receptor source for this set is a man younger than 30 with HIV.

The chain carries TRBV21-1 and TRBJ1-1; TRBD1 is the table's D call and was not checked against the DNA. TRBV21-1 is termed a pseudogene. The CDR3 is 14 residues long. CDR3 nucleotide sequence: TGTGCCAGCAGCAAAAACAGGGCGAACACTGAAGCTTTCTTT. Translating gives CASSKNRANTEAFF.

The chain employs TRBV10-3 and TRBJ1-1; the match to TRBD1 covers 11 bases. The V gene's germline CDR1 is ENHRY and CDR2 SYGVKD. V dropped 9 bases and J dropped 1; count of bases not matched to a gene: 4. The CDR3 consists of 14 residues. The CDR3 region has the DNA TGTGCCATAGGGACAGGGGGACAGAACACTGAAGCTTTCTTT. It specifies CAIGTGGQNTEAFF.

This chain joins TRBV4-1 and TRBJ2-6, with D unclear. Germline CDR1 reads MGHRA; CDR2 reads YSYEKL. V was trimmed by 1 base and J by 4 bases, leaving 5 bases between them. The CDR3 consists of 14 residues. The CDR3 region has the DNA TGCGCCAGCAGCCAAGCTAAGGGGGCCAACGTCCTGACTTTC. It translates to CASSQAKGANVLTF.

The gene calls are TRBV7-9 and TRBJ2-5; possible D gene TRBD2, 6 bases. With the DNA end fitting TRBJ2-7 better, the J assignment may be wrong. CDR1 is SEHNR and CDR2 is FQNEAQ in the germline V gene (reference sequence). This CDR3 comprises 15 residues. Written as DNA, the CDR3 is TGTGCCAGCAGCCCAGGTCGGGGGTACTCCTACGAGCAGTACTTC. Its translation: CASSPGRGYSYEQYF.

The gene calls are TRBV6-5 and TRBJ2-5, with 7 bases lining up with TRBD2. This CDR3 spans 16 amino acids. Trimming removed 0 bases from V and 8 bases from J; junction bases left unmatched: 12. Per the germline V gene, CDR1 is MNHEY and CDR2 is SVGAGI. The CDR3 loop reads CASSYSSLAAKSTQYF. The DNA for the CDR3 is TGTGCCAGCAGTTACTCGTCCCTAGCGGCCAAGAGTACCCAGTACTTC.

The CDR3 region has the DNA TGTGCCAGCAGATCTCAGTCGGACAGGGCGATCTTTGCTTTCTTT. This sequence encodes CASRSQSDRAIFAFF. The J gene is TRBJ1-1, the V gene TRBV28; 8 positions agree with TRBD1. Germline CDR1 reads MDHEN; CDR2 reads SYDVKM. This CDR3 is built from 15 residues. J lost 11 bases, V lost 6 bases, and 17 bases had no gene match.

The chain uses TRBV19 and TRBJ1-5; possible D gene TRBD1, 5 bases. Germline CDR1 and CDR2: LNHDA and SQIVND (reference sequence). The CDR3 loop spans 16 amino acids. V was shortened by 3 bases and J by 0 bases, with 12 bases between the two germline ends. CDR3 amino acids: CASSIQGAHSNQPQHF. The CDR3, as DNA: TGTGCCAGTAGTATTCAAGGGGCCCATAGCAATCAGCCCCAGCATTTT.

V usage is TRBV25-1 and J usage is TRBJ1-2; no clear D. This CDR3 contains 12 residues. Per the germline V gene, CDR1 is MGHDK and CDR2 is SYGVNS. Trimming took off 3 bases at V and 8 bases at J, with 10 bases between the two ends. CDR3 sequence (DNA): TGTGCCAGCAGTGACTGGGTGGGAGGCTACACCTTC. This encodes CASSDWVGGYTF.

The rearrangement joins TRBV28 to TRBJ1-1, with D possibly TRBD1 on 6 matching bases. Per the germline V gene, CDR1 is MDHEN and CDR2 is SYDVKM. The CDR3 has 16 residues. V was shortened by 4 bases and J by 2 bases, with 17 bases between the two germline ends. The CDR3 is CASSSTGLGINTEAFF. CDR3 sequence (DNA): TGTGCCAGCAGTTCGACAGGTCTGGGAATTAACACTGAAGCTTTCTTT.

The chain has TRBV4-1 and TRBJ1-1; D unresolved. The germline V gene encodes CDR1 MGHRA and CDR2 YSYEKL. The CDR3 runs to 15 residues. Trimming stripped 5 bases from V and 3 bases from J, with 16 bases between. The DNA of the CDR3 is TGCGCCAGCAGCAGGGAACTGGGTACGGACACTGAAGCTTTCTTT. It yields the protein CASSRELGTDTEAFF.

The chain links TRBV10-3 to TRBJ2-5; D gene unclear. Germline loops: CDR1 ENHRY, CDR2 SYGVKD. The V and J ends lost 2 bases and 3 bases respectively, with 7 bases between them. There are 13 residues in the CDR3. The CDR3 sequence: CAISEHSKETQYF. Written as DNA, the CDR3 is TGTGCCATCAGTGAGCACAGTAAAGAGACCCAGTACTTC.

This clone was observed a single time. The chain uses TRBV11-2 and TRBJ2-5, with 15 bases matching TRBD2. CDR1 and CDR2 (germline): SGHAT, FQNNGV. Trimming cost V 4 bases and J 5 bases; bases outside gene matches: 2. The CDR3 extends over 15 amino acids. In nucleotides, the CDR3 is TGTGCCAGCAGCTGGACTAGCGGGGGGGCGGAGACCCAGTACTTC. Its translation is CASSWTSGGAETQYF.

V is TRBV6-1 and J is TRBJ2-2; 9 nucleotides match TRBD1. The V segment lost 5 bases and the J segment 3 bases; nucleotides outside the gene matches: 4. The germline CDR1 and CDR2 sequences are MNHNS and SASEGT. This CDR3 is 15 amino acids long. CDR3 region: CASSPGQGDTGELFF. Written as DNA, the CDR3 is TGTGCCAGCAGTCCGGGACAGGGTGACACCGGGGAGCTGTTTTTT.

DNA for the CDR3: TGTGCCAGCAGTGAAGGACTAGCGGTCGGGGAGCTGTTTTTT. Protein sequence: CASSEGLAVGELFF. V usage is TRBV2 and J usage is TRBJ2-2, with 9 bases lining up with TRBD2. The CDR3 runs to 14 residues. Trimming removed 1 base from V and 7 bases from J; junction bases left unmatched: 1. Per germline, CDR1 SNHLY and CDR2 FYNNEI.

The chain joins TRBV6-1 to TRBJ1-6, with no clear D. Trimming took 6 bases from V and 11 from J, leaving 11 bases between them. There are 12 residues in the CDR3. Germline V CDR1 and CDR2: MNHNS, SASEGT. This CDR3 is CASRKPIPPLHF. Written as DNA, the CDR3 is TGTGCCAGCAGGAAACCTATTCCACCCCTCCACTTT.

The chain combines TRBV5-1 with TRBJ2-7; 7 bases line up with TRBD2. This CDR3 region has 15 residues. V shed 3 bases and J 5 bases; nucleotides not matched to a gene: 11. CDR1 is SGHRS, CDR2 YFSETQ, per germline. CDR3 DNA: TGCGCCAGCAGCTGGGGGAGGGGCAGCCTTGACGAGCAGTACTTC. Protein: CASSWGRGSLDEQYF.

This chain connects TRBV5-1 to TRBJ1-6, with D possibly matching TRBD1 (6 bases). V lost 1 base and J lost 7, with 21 bases in between. The CDR3 sequence is 18 residues long. Germline V gene sequence: CDR1 SGHRS, CDR2 YFSETQ. The CDR3 loop reads CASSLLPMTGLENSPLHF. As DNA, the CDR3 is TGCGCCAGCAGCTTGCTCCCTATGACAGGCCTAGAGAATTCACCCCTCCACTTT.